The 25 T cell receptor beta chains below were found in one sample sequenced in a study of CD8 T cells in Susac syndrome. The authors reverse transcribed roughly 0.5 to 1 ug RNA with random hexamers. TCRdb independently ran MiXCR on the immunoSEQ multiplex PCR reads; one entry per CDR3 protein. The sample contains fewer than 65,000 distinct CDR3 sequences, just over 90% of which appear only once. Input material: CD8+ T cells from PBMCs. The receptor source for this set is a human donor in good health.

The J gene is TRBJ2-1, the V gene TRBV4-3, with 10 bases that match TRBD2. The CDR3 is made up of 16 amino acids. In germline, CDR1 is LGHNA, CDR2 YSLEER. The V segment lost 0 bases and the J segment 6 bases; nucleotides outside the gene matches: 5. Here the CDR3 DNA reads TGCGCCAGCAGCCAAGATCCAGCGGGGGGGCCCAATGAGCAGTTCTTC. Protein: CASSQDPAGGPNEQFF.

The V gene is TRBV11-2, the J gene TRBJ1-2, with 7 bases fitting TRBD1. Losses at the gene ends were 3 bases for V and 4 bases for J; bases not matched to a gene: 2. CDR1 and CDR2 (germline): SGHAT, FQNNGV. This CDR3 region has 13 residues. Written as DNA, the CDR3 is TGTGCCAGCAGCTTCGGGACAGTCTATGGCTACACCTTC. This sequence encodes CASSFGTVYGYTF.

This clonotype was seen a single time. The chain carries TRBV18 and TRBJ2-1; D remains unclear. The CDR3 consists of 14 residues. With 1 base removed from V and 4 bases from J, the gap between germline ends came to 8 bases. Germline CDR1 is KGHSH and CDR2 is LQKENI. CDR3 sequence reads: CASSPLDPYNEQFF. The DNA for the CDR3 is TGTGCCAGCTCACCACTAGATCCATACAATGAGCAGTTCTTC.

J is TRBJ1-5 and V is TRBV12-3 or TRBV12-4; no clear D gene. Between the trimmed V and J ends, which lost 8 bases and 7 bases, there was a span of 9 bases. The CDR3 runs 11 residues. CDR3 protein: CASSGGQPQHF. The CDR3 nucleotides are TGTGCCAGCTCGGGCGGGCAGCCCCAGCATTTT.

The chain couples TRBV20-1 to TRBJ2-5, with a possible D match to TRBD1 (6 bases). The CDR3 sequence is 21 residues long. V was shortened by 1 base and J by 1 base, with 31 bases between the two germline ends. Germline CDR1 and CDR2: DFQATT and SNEGSKA (reference sequence). The CDR3 protein is CSARVGSWWGHRVHLQETQYF. The CDR3 DNA reads TGCAGTGCTAGAGTGGGCTCGTGGTGGGGACATCGCGTCCACCTCCAAGAGACCCAGTACTTC.

The chain uses TRBV6-5 and TRBJ2-5; the match to TRBD2 covers 8 bases. The CDR3 extends over 15 amino acids. The trim removed 6 bases at V and 5 bases at J, leaving 11 bases unmatched. CDR1 and CDR2 (germline): MNHEY, SVGAGI. CDR3 in DNA: TGTGCCAGCAGACCCAATAGCGGGGCGGGGGAGACCCAGTACTTC. Residues: CASRPNSGAGETQYF.

The chain links TRBV19 to TRBJ2-1; 8 nucleotides align to TRBD2. The CDR3 length is 17 residues. The V gene's germline CDR1 is LNHDA and CDR2 SQIVND (reference sequence). The V and J ends lost 5 bases and 0 bases, in that order; junction bases with no gene match: 9. CDR3 in amino acids: CASSFRRGVSSYNEQFF. The CDR3, as DNA: TGTGCCAGTAGTTTTCGGCGGGGGGTGAGCTCCTACAATGAGCAGTTCTTC.

The chain uses TRBV7-9 and TRBJ1-2; perhaps TRBD1 as D (5 bases). CDR1 and CDR2 from the germline V gene are SEHNR and FQNEAQ (reference sequence). CDR3 size: 14 residues. Trimming took off 7 bases at V and 10 bases at J, with 22 bases between the two ends. CDR3 protein: CASTDQRGGETYTF. As DNA, the CDR3 is TGTGCCAGCACCGACCAAAGGGGTGGGGAGACCTACACCTTC.

J is TRBJ2-3 and V is TRBV6-4, with 8 bases fitting TRBD2. Germline V CDR1 and CDR2: MRHNA, SNTAGT. The CDR3 loop spans 15 amino acids. The V gene end was trimmed by 2 bases and the J gene end by 4 bases; junction bases not matched to a gene: 5. CDR3 amino acids: CASSDESGGADTQYF. The CDR3 coding sequence is TGTGCCAGCAGTGACGAGAGCGGGGGTGCAGATACGCAGTATTTT.

This sequence joins TRBV4-3 and TRBJ2-3, with 9 bases identical to TRBD1. Germline CDR1 LGHNA, CDR2 YSLEER. V dropped 4 bases and J dropped 0; count of bases not matched to a gene: 2. The CDR3 length is 15 residues. In DNA, the CDR3 is TGCGCCAGCAGCCGGGACAGGGCGAGCACAGATACGCAGTATTTT. It translates to CASSRDRASTDTQYF.

The genes are TRBV25-1 and TRBJ1-3; no definite D call. The CDR3 runs 15 residues. CDR1 MGHDK and CDR2 SYGVNS come from the germline V gene. Trimming left V 3 bases short and J 0 bases short, with 9 bases between. This chain's CDR3 is CASSDPSPSGNTIYF. CDR3 sequence (DNA): TGTGCCAGCAGTGATCCTAGCCCCTCTGGAAACACCATATATTTT.

This chain connects TRBV19 to TRBJ1-2; D not resolved. The CDR3 spans 13 residues. The germline gives CDR1 LNHDA, CDR2 SQIVND (reference sequence). V dropped 3 bases and J dropped 1 base, with 6 bases sitting between them. The CDR3, as DNA: TGTGCCAGTAGTATGCAACTTAACTATGGCTACACCTTC. The encoded protein is CASSMQLNYGYTF.

V is TRBV5-6 and J is TRBJ2-7, with D hard to call. This CDR3 has 15 residues. Germline lookup yields CDR1 SGHDT and CDR2 YYEEEE. V dropped 0 bases and J dropped 1 base, with 11 bases sitting between them. The CDR3 spells CASSLAPTDSYEQYF. CDR3 in DNA: TGTGCCAGCAGCTTGGCCCCCACAGATTCCTACGAGCAGTACTTC.

The chain has TRBV21-1 and TRBJ1-1. TRBV21-1 counts as a pseudogene. The CDR3 totals 13 residues. CDR3 coding DNA: TGTGCCAGCAGCAAAGGAGGTGTCACTGAAGCTTTCTTT. Amino acids: CASSKGGVTEAFF.

The chain recombines TRBV11-3 with TRBJ2-5; D possibly corresponds to TRBD2 (5 bases). Germline V CDR1 and CDR2: SGHNT, YENEEA. This CDR3 has 14 residues. Deletions cut 7 bases from V and 1 base from J, with 13 bases between. The CDR3 bases are TGTGCCAGCACCCCGGGATGGCCCCAAGAGACCCAGTACTTC. It specifies CASTPGWPQETQYF.

The chain combines TRBV28 with TRBJ1-5; a possible D gene is TRBD1 (6 bases). Trimming removed 6 bases from V and 5 bases from J, with 17 bases in between. CDR3 length: 15 amino acids. Germline values: CDR1 MDHEN, CDR2 SYDVKM. CDR3 region: CASRLPPGADQPQHF. The CDR3 nucleotides read TGTGCCAGCAGACTTCCTCCAGGGGCCGATCAGCCCCAGCATTTT.

This clonotype was recorded once. This chain uses TRBV28 with TRBJ2-4; D is unresolved. Per germline, CDR1 MDHEN and CDR2 SYDVKM. V was cut by 6 bases and J by 7 bases, with 10 bases left in between. The length of the CDR3 is 12 residues. CDR3 loop: CASSWLSNIQYF. The CDR3 coding sequence is TGTGCCAGCAGCTGGCTTAGTAACATTCAGTACTTC.

The chain uses TRBV5-4 and TRBJ2-1; D is perhaps TRBD1 (6 bases). The CDR3 is 15 residues long. Trimming removed 4 bases at V and 3 bases at J, with 14 bases between. Germline V gene sequence: CDR1 SGHNT, CDR2 YYREEE (reference sequence). The CDR3 reads CASSPAGTLYNEQFF. Written as DNA, the CDR3 is TGTGCCAGCAGCCCGGCCGGGACACTCTACAATGAGCAGTTCTTC. Using reference TRBV5-4 and TRBJ2-1 for the parts outside the CDR3, the full variable domain is ETGVTQSPTHLIKTRGQQVTLRCSSQSGHNTVSWYQQALGQGPQFIFQYYREEENGRGNFPPRFSGLQFPNYSSELNVNALELDDSALYLCASSPAGTLYNEQFFGPGTRLTVL.

The chain carries TRBV10-3 and TRBJ2-7, with a weak D call TRBD2 (6 bases). The V gene's germline CDR1 is ENHRY and CDR2 SYGVKD. V lost 5 bases and J lost 3, with 11 bases in between. The CDR3 consists of 13 residues. CDR3 loop: CAISPGLYYEQYF. In nucleotides, the CDR3 is TGTGCCATCAGTCCTGGACTATACTACGAGCAGTACTTC.

The rearrangement joins TRBV5-4 to TRBJ2-2; D gene uncertain. The V gene lost 9 bases and the J gene lost 5 bases, with 11 bases spanning the gap. Germline-derived CDR1 and CDR2 are SGHNT and YYREEE (reference sequence). The length of the CDR3 is 12 residues. The CDR3 bases are TGTGCCACCGCAGGCGAGACCGGGGAGCTGTTTTTT. Its protein product is CATAGETGELFF.

The rearrangement links TRBV20-1 to TRBJ2-7, with 7 bases matching TRBD2. Per the germline V gene, CDR1 is DFQATT and CDR2 is SNEGSKA (reference sequence). V dropped 4 bases and J dropped 0; count of bases not matched to a gene: 12. The CDR3 is 16 amino acids. CDR3 DNA sequence: TGCAGTGCTACGGTGTTGTGGGGGGGGAGCTCCTACGAGCAGTACTTC. It is translated as CSATVLWGGSSYEQYF.

About this clonotype itself: Germline and junction disagree at one end, which may indicate a read error. V usage is TRBV15 and J usage is TRBJ2-1; TRBD1 might be the D (5 bases). The CDR3 runs to 15 residues. Germline V gene data show CDR1 as LNHNV and CDR2 as YYDKDF (reference sequence). DNA of the CDR3: TGTGCCTCCAGGGCAGGGATGAGCTCCTACAATGAGCAGTTCTTC. It codes for CASRAGMSSYNEQFF.

Only one count was recorded for this clonotype. V is TRBV20-1 and J is TRBJ2-3; 13 bases are shared with TRBD2. The CDR3 runs to 18 residues. Losses at the gene ends were 3 bases for V and 4 bases for J; bases not matched to a gene: 13. Per germline, CDR1 DFQATT and CDR2 SNEGSKA (reference sequence). CDR3 in DNA: TGCAGTGCTAGGTACAGGACTAGCGGGGGCCCCGAGGCAGATACGCAGTATTTT. The encoded protein is CSARYRTSGGPEADTQYF.

V usage is TRBV19 and J usage is TRBJ1-1, with D perhaps TRBD1 (5 bases). CDR3 size: 14 residues. Trimming removed 1 base from V and 4 bases from J, with 10 bases in between. Germline V gene data show CDR1 as LNHDA and CDR2 as SQIVND (reference sequence). CDR3 residues: CASSIAIGTTEAFF. CDR3 bases: TGTGCCAGTAGTATAGCTATCGGGACCACTGAAGCTTTCTTT.

The chain couples TRBV24-1 to TRBJ2-1; TRBD1 is a possible D gene (5 bases). V lost 4 bases to trimming and J lost 8 bases, with 17 bases between them. This CDR3 contains 15 residues. Germline loops: CDR1 KGHDR, CDR2 SFDVKD. CDR3 amino acids: CATSDADTLGHEQFF. The CDR3, as DNA: TGTGCCACCAGTGACGCGGACACCTTAGGGCATGAGCAGTTCTTC.